A single sample gave rise to the 19 T cell receptor beta chains below, sequenced in a study of OX40 agonist ivuxolimab in advanced cancers. Receptors were amplified or captured by the immunoSEQ multiplex PCR assay. TCRdb provides this immuneACCESS table in a form limited to in-frame rearrangements. Some clones are lacking; in checked studies, under half of them reflect an unresolved V gene, and why the rest are absent is not known. The sample table holds 50,000 to 65,000 clones, of which approximately 88% were seen once. The ten largest account for around 0.8% of the sample. This specimen consisted of CD4+ or CD8+ T cells sorted from blood, obtained in a trial of the OX40 agonist ivuxolimab. Receptors originate from an adult with an advanced solid tumor such as melanoma, head and neck, liver or kidney cancer.

The chain employs TRBV7-2 and TRBJ2-5; a weak D match, TRBD1 (6 bases). Gene TRBJ2-7 matches the end of the DNA better, so the J call may be wrong. In germline, CDR1 is SGHTA, CDR2 FQGNSA. CDR3 size: 15 residues. In DNA form, the CDR3 reads TGTGCCAGCAGCTTAGTTGGTCAGGGGTTAGCCGAGCAGTACTTC. Translated: CASSLVGQGLAEQYF.

V usage is TRBV19 and J usage is TRBJ1-3; TRBD1 aligns across 7 bases. With V trimmed by 4 bases and J by 3 bases, 3 bases remained unmatched. This CDR3 is built from 14 residues. CDR1 LNHDA and CDR2 SQIVND come from the germline V gene (reference sequence). The CDR3 is CASSTQGFGNTIYF. The DNA of the CDR3 is TGTGCCAGTAGTACACAGGGGTTTGGAAACACCATATATTTT. Using reference TRBV19 and TRBJ1-3 for the parts outside the CDR3, the full variable domain is DGGITQSPKYLFRKEGQNVTLSCEQNLNHDAMYWYRQDPGQGLRLIYYSQIVNDFQKGDIAEGYSVSREKKESFPLTVTSAQKNPTAFYLCASSTQGFGNTIYFGEGSWLTVV.

CDR3 in amino acids: CASRPTVADTQYF. CDR3 coding DNA: TGTGCCAGCAGACCAACAGTCGCAGATACGCAGTATTTT. The chain links TRBV27 to TRBJ2-3; unclear D gene. V gave up 6 bases and J gave up 4 bases, with 11 bases separating them. CDR1 and CDR2 from the germline V gene are MNHEY and SMNVEV (reference sequence). CDR3 length: 13 amino acids.

V is TRBV30 and J is TRBJ2-5, with D possibly TRBD2 on 7 matching bases. The CDR3 runs to 13 residues. Germline loops: CDR1 GTSNPN, CDR2 SVGIG (reference sequence). Trimming took off 4 bases at V and 13 bases at J, with 22 bases between the two ends. CDR3 region: CAWKGGVAGPLYF. The CDR3 DNA reads as TGTGCCTGGAAGGGGGGCGTAGCGGGCCCCCTGTACTTC.

This clone appeared once. The J gene is TRBJ1-1, the V gene TRBV19, with a weak D call TRBD1 (6 bases). Germline V gene sequence: CDR1 LNHDA, CDR2 SQIVND (reference sequence). The CDR3 totals 14 residues. V lost 7 bases to trimming and J lost 2 bases, with 14 bases between them. This CDR3 is CASMGQGANTEAFF. In DNA form, the CDR3 reads TGTGCCAGTATGGGACAAGGGGCAAACACTGAAGCTTTCTTT.

The genes are TRBV28 and TRBJ2-7; TRBD2 agrees at 12 bases. Germline V CDR1 and CDR2: MDHEN, SYDVKM. The junction had 8 bases not matched to a gene; V was cut back by 5 bases and J by 9 bases. This CDR3 is built from 14 residues. CDR3 nucleotide sequence: TGTGCCAGCAGTCCCGCTAGCGGGGGGGCCTGGCAGTACTTC. Translation gives CASSPASGGAWQYF.

The chain joins TRBV12-5 to TRBJ2-7, with 12 positions matching TRBD1. The CDR3 totals 14 residues. V was clipped by 6 bases and J by 7 bases; unmatched bases: 7. Germline V lookup: CDR1 LGHNT, CDR2 FRNRAP. The CDR3 DNA reads as TGTGCTAGTGGGCCGGGACAGGGGGCGCAAGAGCAGTACTTC. It translates to CASGPGQGAQEQYF. The full variable domain, in which reference TRBV12-5 and TRBJ2-7 provide the parts outside the CDR3, is DARVTQTPRHKVTEMGQEVTMRCQPILGHNTVFWYRQTMMQGLELLAYFRNRAPLDDSGMPKDRFSAEMPDATLATLKIQPSEPRDSAVYFCASGPGQGAQEQYFGPGTRLTVT.

About this clone itself: One end of the junction varies from germline; a read error may be responsible. This chain connects TRBV7-7 to TRBJ2-7, with 8 bases that match TRBD1. CDR1 and CDR2 from the germline V gene are SSHAT and FNYEAQ (reference sequence). The CDR3 is made up of 15 amino acids. CDR3 nucleotides: TGTGCTAGCAGCCCCCTAGCCGGGACAGGCTACGAGCAGTACTTC. Translation gives CASSPLAGTGYEQYF. Filled out from reference TRBV7-7 and TRBJ2-7, the complete variable domain reads GAGVSQSPRYKVTKRGQDVTLRCDPISSHATLYWYQQALGQGPEFLTYFNYEAQPDKSGLPSDRFSAERPEGSISTLTIQRTEQRDSAMYRCASSPLAGTGYEQYFGPGTRLTVT.

This rearrangement joins TRBV6-6 to TRBJ1-6; D is uncertain. The germline CDR1 and CDR2 sequences are MNHNY and SVGAGI (reference sequence). Trimming pared 7 bases from V and 6 bases from J, leaving 10 bases between. This CDR3 spans 13 amino acids. CDR3 sequence: CASNTAGNSPLHF. The CDR3 DNA is TGTGCCAGCAATACGGCTGGTAATTCACCCCTCCACTTT.

The chain carries TRBV7-6 and TRBJ1-2; TRBD1 is a possible D gene (5 bases). Germline V gene data show CDR1 as SGHVS and CDR2 as FNYEAQ. The CDR3 is made up of 12 amino acids. V lost 1 base to trimming and J lost 7 bases, with 7 bases between them. CDR3 loop: CASSLEGVGYTF. CDR3 coding DNA: TGTGCCAGCAGCTTAGAAGGGGTTGGCTACACCTTC. Full variable domain (remainder filled in from reference TRBV7-6 and TRBJ1-2): GAGVSQSPRYKVTKRGQDVALRCDPISGHVSLYWYRQALGQGPEFLTYFNYEAQQDKSGLPNDRFSAERPEGSISTLTIQRTEQRDSAMYRCASSLEGVGYTFGSGTRLTVV.

The chain carries TRBV27 and TRBJ2-2, with 8 bases matching TRBD1. The V segment lost 4 bases and the J segment 6 bases; nucleotides outside the gene matches: 4. The CDR3 sequence is 14 residues long. Germline loops: CDR1 MNHEY, CDR2 SMNVEV (reference sequence). CDR3 in DNA: TGTGCCAGCAGTTGGGGCAGGGGGCCCGGGGAGCTGTTTTTT. It specifies CASSWGRGPGELFF.

The rearrangement joins TRBV18 to TRBJ2-2; the D gene is possibly TRBD2 (5 bases). The V gene's germline CDR1 is KGHSH and CDR2 LQKENI. The CDR3 consists of 16 residues. V lost 3 bases to trimming and J lost 7 bases, with 18 bases between them. The CDR3 here is CASSPPLREINGELFF. Written as DNA, the CDR3 is TGTGCCAGCTCACCTCCCCTTCGGGAAATTAACGGGGAGCTGTTTTTT.

V gene TRBV6-1 combines with J gene TRBJ2-7, with 8 nucleotides matching TRBD2. The V segment lost 2 bases and the J segment 3 bases; nucleotides outside the gene matches: 0. CDR3 length: 13 residues. Per germline, CDR1 MNHNS and CDR2 SASEGT. The CDR3 loop reads CASSETSGYEQYF. In nucleotides, the CDR3 is TGTGCCAGCAGTGAAACTAGCGGCTACGAGCAGTACTTC.

The V and J genes are TRBV9 and TRBJ2-1, with D perhaps TRBD2 (5 bases). Germline CDR1 reads SGDLS; CDR2 reads YYNGEE. The V and J ends lost 5 bases and 8 bases respectively, with 11 bases between them. There are 12 residues in the CDR3. CDR3 in amino acids: CASSPTRDEQFF. The CDR3 DNA reads TGTGCCAGCAGTCCAACTAGAGATGAGCAGTTCTTC.

This chain links TRBV10-2 with TRBJ2-3, with 14 bases that match TRBD2. The ends lost 2 bases at V and 2 bases at J; junction bases unmatched: 6. There are 18 residues in the CDR3. CDR1 is WSHSY and CDR2 is SAAADI in the germline V gene. CDR3 sequence reads: CASSEHRGLAGATDTQYF. The CDR3 region has the DNA TGCGCCAGCAGTGAGCACAGGGGACTAGCGGGGGCCACAGATACGCAGTATTTT.

This chain uses TRBV7-8 with TRBJ2-7; TRBD2 might be the D (5 bases). CDR3 length: 15 amino acids. CDR1 and CDR2 (germline): SGHVS, FQNEAQ. The V and J ends lost 6 bases and 0 bases respectively, with 15 bases between them. The CDR3 is CASSDPRVRSYEQYF. The CDR3 region has the DNA TGTGCCAGCAGTGATCCGAGGGTCCGCTCCTACGAGCAGTACTTC.

Relative to its sample, this clone is medium-sized (0.01 to 0.1%). The gene calls are TRBV11-2 and TRBJ2-2; D call uncertain. V lost 1 base, J lost 1 base, and 1 base lay in between. The V gene's germline CDR1 is SGHAT and CDR2 FQNNGV. The CDR3 sequence is 13 residues long. This chain's CDR3 is CASSLVNTGELFF. CDR3 nucleotides: TGTGCCAGCAGCTTAGTGAACACCGGGGAGCTGTTTTTT.

This clone was detected once. The chain employs TRBV7-8 and TRBJ1-2; 7 bases fit TRBD1. Looked up from germline, CDR1 is SGHVS and CDR2 is FQNEAQ. The length of the CDR3 is 14 residues. V gave up 0 bases and J gave up 4 bases; unmatched junction bases: 2. The CDR3: CASSLASGGYGYTF. The CDR3 DNA follows: TGTGCCAGCAGCTTAGCGTCAGGGGGCTATGGCTACACCTTC.

V and J are TRBV28 and TRBJ2-2, with 9 bases lining up with TRBD1. V lost 5 bases and J lost 5; bases outside the gene matches: 9. The CDR3 consists of 16 residues. Germline lookup yields CDR1 MDHEN and CDR2 SYDVKM. The CDR3 sequence: CASSTAGTGLTGELFF. CDR3 sequence (DNA): TGTGCCAGCAGTACCGCCGGGACAGGGTTAACCGGGGAGCTGTTTTTT.